This T cell receptor beta chain was recovered during a study of CD8+ T cells in alopecia areata. The treatment was: oral pan-JAK inhibitor, 5-10 mg twice daily. This CDR3 has 15 amino acids. V was pared by 0 bases and J by 3 bases, with 10 bases between. Germline assignment: CDR1 MRHNA and CDR2 SNTAGT. RNA was isolated and reverse transcribed to cDNA, the sequencing template. Produced via immunoSEQ multiplex PCR; TCRdb's table is partial and in-frame only. This sample has about 210,000 clones; less than 75% occur once, and the top ten carry 1.6%. The sequencing used CD4+ T cells sorted from blood, collected at week 4, from a patient treated with tofacitinib. The rearrangement uses TRBV6-4 and TRBJ2-3; no definite D call. This TCR was recovered from a human donor with alopecia areata. The CDR3: CASSDSKGPTDTQYF. The CDR3 region has the DNA TGTGCCAGCAGTGACTCGAAAGGGCCGACAGATACGCAGTATTTT.